This TCR beta chain derives from a study of cytomegalovirus exposure and HLA in healthy donors. For this clone: Its antigen is unidentified.

Overall study findings and caveats: Among CMV-associated TCR beta chains, most appeared HLA-restricted in a later analysis. Apart from CMV serostatus, no immune exposure information was available. Reportedly, cytomegalovirus status was diagnosed with high sensitivity and specificity.

Every donor was a healthy person donating bone marrow. The germline CDR1 and CDR2 sequences are SNHLY and FYNNEI. V lost 7 bases and J 9 bases, leaving 10 bases between the germline ends. This CDR3 region has 12 residues. The PCR had 60 Vbeta and 13 Jbeta primers. The assay was immunoSEQ multiplex PCR, and TCRdb's table has in-frame clones only and misses some. The table shows under 200,000 clones, with 60% to 80% occurring only once. V is TRBV2 and J is TRBJ1-6, with D maybe TRBD1 (6 bases). The sequence was collected from a man aged 30 to 39 in good health and CMV-seropositive. The sequencing input was PBMCs. The CDR3 nucleotides are TGTGCCAGCAAACAGGGCACTTCACCCCTCCACTTT. Translating it yields CASKQGTSPLHF.